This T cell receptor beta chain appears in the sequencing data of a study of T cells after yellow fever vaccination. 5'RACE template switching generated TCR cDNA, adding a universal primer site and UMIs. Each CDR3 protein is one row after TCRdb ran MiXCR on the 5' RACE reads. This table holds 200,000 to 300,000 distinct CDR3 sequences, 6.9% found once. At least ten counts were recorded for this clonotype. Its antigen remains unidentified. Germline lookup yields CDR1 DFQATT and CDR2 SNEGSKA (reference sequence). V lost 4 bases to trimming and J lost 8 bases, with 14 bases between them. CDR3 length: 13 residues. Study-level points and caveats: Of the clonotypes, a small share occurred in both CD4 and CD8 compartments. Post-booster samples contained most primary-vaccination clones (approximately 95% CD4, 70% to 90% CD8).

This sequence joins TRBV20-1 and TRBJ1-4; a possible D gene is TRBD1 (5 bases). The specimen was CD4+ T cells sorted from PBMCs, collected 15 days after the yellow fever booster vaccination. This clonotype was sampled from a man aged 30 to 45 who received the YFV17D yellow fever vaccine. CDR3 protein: CSATQELREKLFF. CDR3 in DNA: TGCAGTGCTACACAGGAGTTAAGGGAAAAACTGTTTTTT.